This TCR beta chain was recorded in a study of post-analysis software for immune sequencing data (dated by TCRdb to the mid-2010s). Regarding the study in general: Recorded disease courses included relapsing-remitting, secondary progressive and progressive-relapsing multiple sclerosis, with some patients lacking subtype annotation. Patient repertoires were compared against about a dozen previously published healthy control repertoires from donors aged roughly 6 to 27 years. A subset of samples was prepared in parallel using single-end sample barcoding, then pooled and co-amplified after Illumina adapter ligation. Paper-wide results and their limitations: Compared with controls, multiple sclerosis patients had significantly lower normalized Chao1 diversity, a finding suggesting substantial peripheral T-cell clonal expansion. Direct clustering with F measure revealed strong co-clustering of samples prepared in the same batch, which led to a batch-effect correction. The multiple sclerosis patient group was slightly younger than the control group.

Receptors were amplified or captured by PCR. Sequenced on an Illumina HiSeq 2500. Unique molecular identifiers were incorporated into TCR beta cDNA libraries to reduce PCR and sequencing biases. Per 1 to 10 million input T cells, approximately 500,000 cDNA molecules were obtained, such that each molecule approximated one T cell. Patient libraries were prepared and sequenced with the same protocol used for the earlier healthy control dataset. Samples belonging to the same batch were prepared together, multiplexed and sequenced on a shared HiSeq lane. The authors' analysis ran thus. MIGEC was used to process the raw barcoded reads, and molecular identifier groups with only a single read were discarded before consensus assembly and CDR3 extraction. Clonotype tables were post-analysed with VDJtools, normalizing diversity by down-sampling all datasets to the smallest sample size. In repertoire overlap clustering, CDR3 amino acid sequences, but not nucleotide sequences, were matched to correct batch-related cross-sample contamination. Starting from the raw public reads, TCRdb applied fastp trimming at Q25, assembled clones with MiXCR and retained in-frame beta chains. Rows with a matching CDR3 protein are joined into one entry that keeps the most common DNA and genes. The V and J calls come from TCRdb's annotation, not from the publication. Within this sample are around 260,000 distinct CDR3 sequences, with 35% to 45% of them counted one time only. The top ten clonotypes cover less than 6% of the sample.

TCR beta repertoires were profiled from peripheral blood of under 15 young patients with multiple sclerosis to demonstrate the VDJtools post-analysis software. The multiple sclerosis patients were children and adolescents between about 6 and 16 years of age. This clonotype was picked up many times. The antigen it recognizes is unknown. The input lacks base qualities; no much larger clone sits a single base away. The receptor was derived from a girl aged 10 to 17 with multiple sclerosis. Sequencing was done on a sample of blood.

The DNA reads TGTGCCAGCAGTTTAATCCCCGGGACTGGTCAGCCCCAGCATTTT. The resulting protein is CASSLIPGTGQPQHF. This sequence uses TRBV12-3 or TRBV12-4 and TRBJ1-5; the D segment could be TRBD1, given 5 matching bases. Trimming takes 2 bases from V and 6 bases from J, and the germline ends sit 14 bases apart. The CDR3 runs 15 residues from the cysteine to the phenylalanine. Only CDR3 DNA remains: 45 bases, in frame from the first base.